The sequence of this TCR beta chain was determined in a study of blood T cell repertoires in COVID-19. In the study overall: Spain, Italy and the United States supplied samples that represented acute and convalescent COVID-19. PBMCs, B-cell-depleted T cells, or T cells provided the cDNA or gDNA that made up the material.

Per the original methods: Amplifying reference gene primers gave estimates of nucleated cell counts. Clones were sequenced by immunoSEQ multiplex PCR, and TCRdb holds only the in-frame ones, with some missing. V, J and clone size reflect that table, while D and trimming were determined from the DNA. The sample contains 130,000 or so clones, roughly 88% of which appear only once. This sequence originates from a man in his sixties or seventies with active COVID-19. Sequenced material: peripheral blood.

In DNA form, the CDR3 reads TGTGCCAGCAGCCCGCGACAGGAAGGCTATGGCTACACCTTC. Protein: CASSPRQEGYGYTF. The chain recombines TRBV7-9 with TRBJ1-2, with D perhaps matching TRBD1 (6 bases). This CDR3 region has 14 residues. Germline values: CDR1 SEHNR, CDR2 FQNEAQ (reference sequence). V was cut by 5 bases and J by 4 bases, with 14 bases left in between.